This passage covers 18 T cell receptor beta chains from one sample sequenced in a study of blood T cell repertoires in COVID-19. Produced via immunoSEQ multiplex PCR; TCRdb's table is partial and in-frame only. Of tens of thousands of clones listed, 91% were seen once; the top ten hold approximately 4.8%. The sample was peripheral blood. These TCRs come from a woman aged 60-70 years with active COVID-19.

The chain joins TRBV6-1 to TRBJ2-7; TRBD1 matches at 9 bases. The germline CDR1 and CDR2 sequences are MNHNS and SASEGT. The CDR3 runs 15 residues. The trim removed 2 bases at V and 2 bases at J, leaving 4 bases unmatched. DNA of the CDR3: TGTGCCAGCAGTGAACAGGACAGGGGACCCTACGAGCAGTACTTC. Translated, it gives CASSEQDRGPYEQYF.

CDR3 region: CASSLGSASGQETQYF. CDR3 in DNA: TGCGCCAGCAGCTTGGGGTCGGCTAGCGGCCAAGAGACCCAGTACTTC. V is TRBV5-1 and J is TRBJ2-5; 7 bases match TRBD2. Trimming took 0 bases from V and 1 from J; bases not matched to a gene: 6. The CDR3 has 16 residues. CDR1 is SGHRS and CDR2 is YFSETQ in the germline V gene.

The chain recombines TRBV30 with TRBJ1-4, with D tentatively TRBD1 (6 bases). Trimming cost V 3 bases and J 7 bases, with 18 bases left between them. This CDR3 comprises 15 residues. Germline values: CDR1 GTSNPN, CDR2 SVGIG (reference sequence). CDR3 DNA sequence: TGTGCCTGGAGCGTTCCCGGGACACGGGGTGAAAAACTGTTTTTT. This gives the protein CAWSVPGTRGEKLFF.

This clone was recorded a few times. The V and J genes are TRBV5-1 and TRBJ1-1, with TRBD1 matching 8 bases. Trimming at V came to 8 bases and at J to 3 bases, leaving 9 bases not matched to a gene. Germline-derived CDR1 and CDR2 are SGHRS and YFSETQ. This CDR3 spans 14 amino acids. CDR3 amino acids: CASRPTGGDTEAFF. CDR3 DNA sequence: TGCGCCAGTCGACCTACAGGGGGAGACACTGAAGCTTTCTTT.

The rearrangement uses TRBV5-1 and TRBJ1-2; D perhaps matches TRBD1 (6 bases). V lost 4 bases and J lost 3, with 13 bases in between. This CDR3 has 14 amino acids. The germline CDR1 and CDR2 sequences are SGHRS and YFSETQ. The CDR3 reads CASSLGGADYGYTF. The DNA of the CDR3 is TGCGCCAGCAGCCTTGGGGGGGCTGACTATGGCTACACCTTC.

The J gene is TRBJ2-1, the V gene TRBV3-1 (or the pseudogene TRBV3-2); D perhaps matches TRBD2 (6 bases). With 1 base removed from V and 9 bases from J, the gap between germline ends came to 22 bases. This CDR3 spans 17 amino acids. From germline, CDR1 is LGHDT and CDR2 YNNKEL (reference sequence). The CDR3 is CASSQVGRMEGHSEQFF. CDR3 bases: TGTGCCAGCAGCCAAGTAGGGCGGATGGAGGGGCACTCTGAGCAGTTCTTC.

CDR3 amino acids: CASSLSVGNSRGDTQYF. DNA for the CDR3: TGTGCCAGCAGCTTATCTGTAGGCAACTCACGGGGAGATACGCAGTATTTT. J is TRBJ2-3 and V is TRBV7-8, with D possibly matching TRBD2 (5 bases). CDR1 and CDR2 from the germline V gene are SGHVS and FQNEAQ. V shed 2 bases and J shed 5 bases, with 20 bases lying between them. This CDR3 has 17 amino acids.

The V and J genes are TRBV18 and TRBJ2-7, with 7 positions matching TRBD1. The V segment lost 4 bases and the J segment 2 bases; nucleotides outside the gene matches: 5. From germline, CDR1 is KGHSH and CDR2 LQKENI. This CDR3 is 14 amino acids long. In nucleotides, the CDR3 is TGTGCCAGCTCACAAGGGACAGTAGCCTACGAGCAGTACTTC. Encoded protein: CASSQGTVAYEQYF.

A single count supports this clone. This chain's CDR3 is CASRTRDRGIEAFF. CDR3 DNA: TGTGCCAGCAGGACCCGGGACAGGGGAATTGAAGCTTTCTTT. The rearrangement joins TRBV6-4 to TRBJ1-1; 10 bases are a match to TRBD1. This CDR3 has 14 residues. V was pared by 6 bases and J by 7 bases, with 8 bases of the junction left unmatched. The germline CDR1 and CDR2 sequences are MRHNA and SNTAGT.

The V call is TRBV28, the J call TRBJ1-4; 8 bases match TRBD1. The CDR3 totals 15 residues. Germline CDR1 reads MDHEN; CDR2 reads SYDVKM. V dropped 5 bases and J dropped 0; count of bases not matched to a gene: 2. In DNA form, the CDR3 reads TGTGCCAGCAGTCGGACAGGGTCAACTAATGAAAAACTGTTTTTT. It specifies CASSRTGSTNEKLFF.

Here the CDR3 reads CASSLDGPYTEAFF. In nucleotides, the CDR3 is TGCGCCAGCAGCTTGGACGGTCCCTACACTGAAGCTTTCTTT. V usage is TRBV5-1 and J usage is TRBJ1-1, with D hard to call. CDR1 and CDR2 (germline): SGHRS, YFSETQ. V lost 0 bases and J lost 3, with 9 bases in between. The CDR3 loop spans 14 amino acids.

The rearrangement links TRBV27 to TRBJ2-5; 9 bases are a match to TRBD1. The CDR3 runs 16 residues. Germline CDR1 MNHEY, CDR2 SMNVEV (reference sequence). V was clipped by 6 bases and J by 5 bases; unmatched bases: 13. The CDR3 region has the DNA TGTGCCAGCAGCCCGGTTCCGGGACAGGGTGGTGAGACCCAGTACTTC. Translating gives CASSPVPGQGGETQYF.

The genes are TRBV28 and TRBJ1-4; D is perhaps TRBD1 (5 bases). This CDR3 is 13 amino acids long. V was clipped by 6 bases and J by 4 bases, with 9 bases between them. Looked up from germline, CDR1 is MDHEN and CDR2 is SYDVKM. The chain's CDR3 is CASRPTVNEKLFF. The CDR3 region has the DNA TGTGCCAGCAGGCCGACAGTTAATGAAAAACTGTTTTTT.

This rearrangement joins TRBV11-1 to TRBJ2-1, with TRBD2 matching over 9 bases. J gave up 12 bases and V 6 bases, and 15 bases lay outside the gene matches. This CDR3 contains 15 residues. Germline CDR1 reads SGHAT; CDR2 reads FQDESV (reference sequence). CDR3 region: CASSLDSGSLGMQFF. The CDR3 region has the DNA TGTGCCAGCAGTCTCGATAGCGGGAGCTTGGGCATGCAGTTCTTC. Full variable domain (outside the CDR3, taken from reference TRBV11-1 and TRBJ2-1): EAEVAQSPRYKITEKSQAVAFWCDPISGHATLYWYRQILGQGPELLVQFQDESVVDDSQLPKDRFSAERLKGVDSTLKIQPAELGDSAMYLCASSLDSGSLGMQFFGPGTRLTVL.

This sequence joins TRBV6-5 and TRBJ2-1; TRBD1 might be the D (6 bases). The germline V gene has CDR1 MNHEY and CDR2 SVGAGI. The ends were cut back, 10 bases at V and 14 bases at J, with 21 bases in the middle. The CDR3 is 12 amino acids. The CDR3 here is CATRGTGTTEFF. CDR3 DNA: TGTGCCACCCGGGGAACCGGGACAACGGAGTTCTTC.

V usage is TRBV19 and J usage is TRBJ2-7; a weak D match, TRBD2 (6 bases). Germline V gene sequence: CDR1 LNHDA, CDR2 SQIVND (reference sequence). The CDR3 length is 16 residues. Trimming pared 5 bases from V and 3 bases from J, leaving 20 bases between. Here the CDR3 DNA reads TGTGCCAGTAGTGGAGCCCGTGGGGGGAATCTCTACGAGCAGTACTTC. It specifies CASSGARGGNLYEQYF.

The chain recombines TRBV19 with TRBJ2-1, with D perhaps TRBD2 (5 bases). The CDR3 loop spans 13 amino acids. V was clipped by 8 bases and J by 4 bases, with 12 bases between them. Germline values: CDR1 LNHDA, CDR2 SQIVND (reference sequence). As DNA, the CDR3 is TGTGCCAGTGCACCGACTACGTACAATGAGCAGTTCTTC. It encodes CASAPTTYNEQFF. Drawing the rest from reference TRBV19 and TRBJ2-1, the complete variable domain is DGGITQSPKYLFRKEGQNVTLSCEQNLNHDAMYWYRQDPGQGLRLIYYSQIVNDFQKGDIAEGYSVSREKKESFPLTVTSAQKNPTAFYLCASAPTTYNEQFFGPGTRLTVL.

The rearrangement uses TRBV7-8 and TRBJ2-1; 9 bases are a match to TRBD2. Germline loops: CDR1 SGHVS, CDR2 FQNEAQ. The CDR3 is made up of 16 amino acids. V was pared by 0 bases and J by 7 bases, with 7 bases of the junction left unmatched. The CDR3 DNA sequence: TGTGCCAGCAGCTTAGCTGGGACTAGCAGCCCTAATGAGCAGTTCTTC. Protein: CASSLAGTSSPNEQFF.